Each of the 26 T cell receptor beta chains below was sequenced from the same sample in a study of CD8 T cells in ankylosing spondylitis. Study-wide results and limits: Blood from ankylosing spondylitis patients appeared to carry a characteristic roughly eight-variant TCR beta motif.

Each CDR3 protein is one row after TCRdb ran MiXCR on the 5' RACE reads. This table has about 540,000 distinct CDR3 sequences, more than 9.5% appearing once. These receptors are not linked to any known antigen. Material for sequencing was blood, either unsorted or a sorted T cell fraction (not recorded which). The receptors were gathered from a male donor with ankylosing spondylitis.

This clonotype was seen a handful of times. V and J are TRBV15 and TRBJ1-1; 7 bases agree with TRBD1. The V and J ends lost 2 bases and 1 base, in that order; junction bases with no gene match: 4. CDR1 and CDR2 from the germline V gene are LNHNV and YYDKDF (reference sequence). The CDR3 is 15 amino acids. CDR3 nucleotides: TGTGCCACCAGCAGACGTACAGGGGAGAACACTGAAGCTTTCTTT. As protein: CATSRRTGENTEAFF.

This clonotype has only a few counts. The CDR3 sequence is CSASLPVGNEQFF. For the CDR3, the DNA is TGCAGTGCGAGCCTCCCTGTGGGTAATGAGCAGTTCTTC. This chain links TRBV20-1 with TRBJ2-1; D is undetermined. Germline CDR1 DFQATT, CDR2 SNEGSKA (reference sequence). CDR3 length: 13 residues. V lost 6 bases, J lost 7 bases, and 16 bases lay in between.

The chain couples TRBV2 to TRBJ2-7; possibly TRBD1 for D (6 bases). Trimming cost V 7 bases and J 2 bases, with 18 bases left between them. The CDR3 is made up of 15 amino acids. Germline CDR1 SNHLY, CDR2 FYNNEI. The CDR3 sequence is CASTYTGQDPYEQYF. The CDR3 nucleotides read TGTGCCAGCACCTATACGGGACAAGACCCCTACGAGCAGTACTTC.

In its sample, this clonotype was seen a few times. V usage is TRBV20-1 and J usage is TRBJ2-7, with D hard to call. Germline loops: CDR1 DFQATT, CDR2 SNEGSKA (reference sequence). Trimming removed 6 bases from V and 0 bases from J, with 15 bases in between. There are 14 residues in the CDR3. CDR3 amino acids: CSATRGLGSYEQYF. In DNA, the CDR3 is TGCAGTGCCACCAGAGGCCTGGGCTCCTACGAGCAGTACTTC.

This clonotype was seen only a few times. The chain links TRBV9 to TRBJ2-5; the D gene could be TRBD1 or TRBD2 (6 bases each). The germline CDR1 and CDR2 sequences are SGDLS and YYNGEE. V lost 0 bases and J lost 4, with 13 bases in between. The CDR3 covers 15 residues. CDR3 region: CASSVDWGAGETQYF. Written as DNA, the CDR3 is TGTGCCAGCAGCGTAGATTGGGGGGCAGGAGAGACCCAGTACTTC.

This clonotype came up many times. In nucleotides, the CDR3 is TGTGCCAGCAGCCCCCGCAGGGACACCGGGGAGCTGTTTTTT. It translates to CASSPRRDTGELFF. The rearrangement uses TRBV9 and TRBJ2-2, with TRBD1 as a possible D gene (5 bases). Germline V gene sequence: CDR1 SGDLS, CDR2 YYNGEE. This CDR3 has 14 residues. V lost 4 bases and J lost 3, with 10 bases in between.

V is TRBV2 and J is TRBJ1-6; 10 bases match TRBD1. The CDR3 runs 15 residues. Trimming cost V 6 bases and J 4 bases; bases outside gene matches: 3. Germline-derived CDR1 and CDR2 are SNHLY and FYNNEI. CDR3 protein: CASSPGQGYNSPLHF. As DNA, the CDR3 is TGTGCCAGCAGCCCGGGACAGGGGTATAATTCACCCCTCCACTTT.

This clonotype turned up a few times. This chain links TRBV3-1 with TRBJ1-2; no firm D call. Trimming stripped 2 bases from V and 8 bases from J, with 9 bases between. The CDR3 has 12 amino acids. CDR1 is LGHDT and CDR2 is YNNKEL in the germline V gene (reference sequence). CDR3 amino acids: CASSQWEYGYTF. CDR3 nucleotide sequence: TGTGCCAGCAGCCAATGGGAATACGGCTACACCTTC.

The CDR3 region has the DNA TGTGCCAGCGGGGGTCGGACGCGTAACTATGGCTACACCTTC. Protein: CASGGRTRNYGYTF. The rearrangement joins TRBV2 to TRBJ1-2, with a tentative D call TRBD1 (5 bases). The ends were cut back, 8 bases at V and 1 base at J, with 14 bases in the middle. Per germline, CDR1 SNHLY and CDR2 FYNNEI. The CDR3 contains 14 residues.

Only a few counts were recorded for this clonotype. V gene TRBV20-1 combines with J gene TRBJ1-1, with D perhaps TRBD1 (6 bases). The germline V gene encodes CDR1 DFQATT and CDR2 SNEGSKA (reference sequence). The CDR3 totals 14 residues. Trimming left V 2 bases short and J 0 bases short, with 10 bases between. The DNA for the CDR3 is TGCAGTGCTAGATGGGGGGACATGAACACTGAAGCTTTCTTT. The encoded protein is CSARWGDMNTEAFF.

This clonotype was detected ten times or more. The chain employs TRBV25-1 and TRBJ1-1, with D tentatively TRBD1 (6 bases). This CDR3 is 13 amino acids long. The V gene's germline CDR1 is MGHDK and CDR2 SYGVNS. V was clipped by 6 bases and J by 3 bases, with 11 bases between them. The DNA for the CDR3 is TGTGCCAGCAGGGACAGAGGGGACACTGAAGCTTTCTTT. Translated, it gives CASRDRGDTEAFF.

This clonotype was recorded at least ten times. The chain links TRBV14 to TRBJ2-5; D gene unclear. The germline gives CDR1 SGHDN, CDR2 FVKESK. CDR3 length: 15 amino acids. The V end lost 2 bases, the J end lost 1 base, and 11 bases lay between the germline ends. CDR3 in DNA: TGTGCCAGCAGCCAAACGAGACACCGCCAAGAGACCCAGTACTTC. This gives the protein CASSQTRHRQETQYF.

This clonotype came up once. The J gene is TRBJ2-2, the V gene TRBV20-1; maybe TRBD1 (11 bases). Per the germline V gene, CDR1 is DFQATT and CDR2 is SNEGSKA (reference sequence). CDR3 length: 18 residues. V lost 0 bases and J 5 bases, leaving 22 bases between the germline ends. Written as DNA, the CDR3 is TGCAGTGCTAGAGATCTACTAGCGGGGACAGGGGGTACCGGGGAGCTGTTTTTT. Translated, it gives CSARDLLAGTGGTGELFF.

This clonotype was found a few times. The chain recombines TRBV2 with TRBJ2-7; no reliable D call. V lost 3 bases and J 2 bases, leaving 2 bases between the germline ends. The CDR3 is made up of 11 amino acids. Germline V lookup: CDR1 SNHLY, CDR2 FYNNEI. The CDR3 coding sequence is TGTGCCAGCAGTGAGACCTACGAGCAGTACGTC. Translation: CASSETYEQYV.

This clonotype was seen a handful of times. The V gene is TRBV24-1, the J gene TRBJ2-1; no reliable D call. The CDR3 extends over 16 amino acids. The V and J ends lost 1 base and 0 bases respectively, with 9 bases between them. CDR1 is KGHDR and CDR2 is SFDVKD in the germline V gene. The CDR3 nucleotides read TGTGCCACCAGTGATTTAGGGTCGAGCTCCTACAATGAGCAGTTCTTC. Translation gives CATSDLGSSSYNEQFF.

This clonotype was picked up many times. This rearrangement joins TRBV29-1 to TRBJ1-1, with D perhaps TRBD1 (6 bases). The CDR3 consists of 14 residues. Germline V gene data show CDR1 as SQVTM and CDR2 as ANQGSEA. V lost 6 bases, J lost 0 bases, and 14 bases lay in between. The chain's CDR3 is CSVSWDTMNTEAFF. The CDR3, as DNA: TGCAGCGTCTCGTGGGACACCATGAACACTGAAGCTTTCTTT.

This clonotype has just a few counts. The chain couples TRBV15 to TRBJ2-3, with 7 bases fitting TRBD2. V lost 7 bases to trimming and J lost 1 base; unmatched junction nucleotides: 11. The CDR3 covers 16 residues. Germline CDR1 LNHNV, CDR2 YYDKDF (reference sequence). This chain's CDR3 is CATTGLAVGGTDTQYF. The DNA for the CDR3 is TGTGCCACCACCGGTCTAGCGGTCGGTGGCACAGATACGCAGTATTTT.

This clonotype was counted ten times or more. The chain is built from TRBV5-1 and TRBJ2-1; tentatively, D is TRBD2 (6 bases). Deletions cut 1 base from V and 9 bases from J, with 11 bases between. Germline CDR1 and CDR2: SGHRS and YFSETQ. The CDR3 has 13 amino acids. Written as DNA, the CDR3 is TGCGCCAGCAGCTTGCCAACCGGGAGTGAGCAGTTCTTC. Translated, it gives CASSLPTGSEQFF.

This clonotype came up many times. J is TRBJ1-1 and V is TRBV7-9; 7 positions agree with TRBD1. The CDR3 has 14 amino acids. In germline, CDR1 is SEHNR, CDR2 FQNEAQ (reference sequence). Trimming at V came to 4 bases and at J to 7 bases, leaving 9 bases not matched to a gene. CDR3 sequence reads: CASSSSGTEGEAFF. The CDR3 DNA sequence: TGTGCCAGCAGCTCATCGGGGACAGAAGGTGAAGCTTTCTTT.

This clonotype was counted only a few times. This chain links TRBV7-9 with TRBJ2-5; D unclear. The V gene's germline CDR1 is SEHNR and CDR2 FQNEAQ (reference sequence). This CDR3 spans 13 amino acids. The ends were cut back, 5 bases at V and 2 bases at J, with 9 bases in the middle. DNA of the CDR3: TGTGCCAGCAGCCCTATGGGGCAAGAGACCCAGTACTTC. Amino acid sequence: CASSPMGQETQYF. The variable domain in full, completed from reference TRBV7-9 and TRBJ2-5, reads DTGVSQNPRHKITKRGQNVTFRCDPISEHNRLYWYRQTLGQGPEFLTYFQNEAQLEKSRLLSDRFSAERPKGSFSTLEIQRTEQGDSAMYLCASSPMGQETQYFGPGTRLLVL.

The table lists this clonotype with a few counts. V and J are TRBV10-3 and TRBJ2-7; TRBD2 aligns across 8 bases. CDR1 and CDR2 (germline): ENHRY, SYGVKD. The V segment lost 3 bases and the J segment 3 bases; nucleotides outside the gene matches: 4. The CDR3 spans 14 residues. CDR3 coding DNA: TGTGCCATCAGTGACGCGCTAGCGGGCTACGAGCAGTACTTC. Amino acids: CAISDALAGYEQYF.

This clonotype was seen more than once but under ten times. The V call is TRBV7-2, the J call TRBJ2-1; 8 bases map to TRBD2. The CDR3 sequence is 15 residues long. Germline V gene data show CDR1 as SGHTA and CDR2 as FQGNSA. V shed 0 bases, J shed 7 bases, and the junction held 5 bases outside the gene matches. Written as DNA, the CDR3 is TGTGCCAGCAGCTTAGCGACGGGAGGGGCAAATGAGCAGTTCTTC. Its translation: CASSLATGGANEQFF.

The chain uses TRBV7-2 and TRBJ1-1; 7 bases fit TRBD1. The CDR3 is made up of 14 amino acids. CDR1 is SGHTA and CDR2 is FQGNSA in the germline V gene. V was pared by 10 bases and J by 1 base, with 9 bases of the junction left unmatched. CDR3 coding DNA: TGTGCCACTCAACGGGGACAGAAGAACACTGAAGCTTTCTTT. Translating gives CATQRGQKNTEAFF.

The V gene is TRBV4-1, the J gene TRBJ2-5, with 7 bases identical to TRBD2. With V trimmed by 5 bases and J by 2 bases, 5 bases remained unmatched. CDR1 and CDR2 (germline): MGHRA, YSYEKL. CDR3 size: 14 residues. The CDR3 sequence: CASSGLAVQETQYF. CDR3 nucleotides: TGCGCCAGCAGCGGGCTAGCGGTACAAGAGACCCAGTACTTC.

The rearrangement links TRBV20-1 to TRBJ2-1; 7 bases map to TRBD2. Germline lookup yields CDR1 DFQATT and CDR2 SNEGSKA (reference sequence). V shed 3 bases and J 5 bases; nucleotides not matched to a gene: 4. This CDR3 is 13 amino acids long. The CDR3 spells CSASPGGDNEQFF. The CDR3 nucleotides are TGCAGTGCTAGTCCGGGAGGCGACAATGAGCAGTTCTTC.

This clonotype appeared a few times. This chain connects TRBV11-1 to TRBJ2-2, with 13 bases lining up with TRBD2. Germline-derived CDR1 and CDR2 are SGHAT and FQDESV (reference sequence). Germline trimming cut 1 base from V and 3 bases from J; bases unmatched to any gene: 8. The CDR3 has 19 amino acids. This CDR3 is CASSLVRTSGRSDTGELFF. The CDR3, as DNA: TGTGCCAGCAGCTTAGTTAGGACTAGCGGGAGATCGGACACCGGGGAGCTGTTTTTT.